The 20 T cell receptor beta chains below come from one sample, sequenced in a study of cytomegalovirus exposure and HLA in healthy donors. PCR used 60 Vbeta primers and 13 Jbeta primers. Profiled with immunoSEQ multiplex PCR; TCRdb holds only in-frame clones, not every one. Counted here are 150,000 to 200,000 clones, around 83% occurring once; the ten biggest clones make up more than 2%. The sequencing input was PBMCs. Every receptor here comes from a man aged 18 to 30 in good health and CMV-seropositive.

The chain recombines TRBV7-6 with TRBJ1-6; possible D gene TRBD1, 5 bases. Trimming shortened V by 1 base and J by 8 bases, and 9 bases separated the two germline ends. Germline V gives CDR1 SGHVS, CDR2 FNYEAQ. The CDR3 consists of 14 residues. As DNA, the CDR3 is TGTGCCAGCAGCTTAGGTCAGGGTCATTCACCCCTCCACTTT. Translation gives CASSLGQGHSPLHF.

This clone came up once. The rearrangement joins TRBV5-1 to TRBJ2-3; 9 bases are shared with TRBD2. Germline V CDR1 and CDR2: SGHRS, YFSETQ. With V trimmed by 0 bases and J by 1 base, 3 bases remained unmatched. The CDR3 is 16 residues long. The CDR3 reads CASSLGQRGGTDTQYF. CDR3 nucleotide sequence: TGCGCCAGCAGCTTGGGTCAGCGGGGGGGCACAGATACGCAGTATTTT.

The chain carries TRBV18 and TRBJ1-5; D is perhaps TRBD1 (5 bases). Trimming removed 1 base from V and 1 base from J, with 8 bases in between. The CDR3 has 15 amino acids. Germline lookup yields CDR1 KGHSH and CDR2 LQKENI. CDR3 amino acids: CASSPREGSNQPQHF. CDR3 bases: TGTGCCAGCTCACCACGGGAGGGGAGCAATCAGCCCCAGCATTTT.

The chain uses TRBV12-5 and TRBJ2-3; tentative D call: TRBD1 (5 bases). V gave up 3 bases and J gave up 4 bases, with 8 bases separating them. The CDR3 is 13 amino acids. Germline values: CDR1 LGHNT, CDR2 FRNRAP. CDR3 sequence reads: CASGFAGSDTQYF. The CDR3 DNA sequence: TGTGCTAGTGGTTTCGCAGGGTCAGATACGCAGTATTTT.

The chain joins TRBV11-2 to TRBJ2-6; 8 bases match TRBD1. After removal of 4 bases from V and 1 base from J, the junction contained 12 bases not matched to a gene. The CDR3 runs 19 residues. Germline loops: CDR1 SGHAT, CDR2 FQNNGV. The CDR3 is CASSSIFFRTGSGANVLTF. The CDR3 nucleotides are TGTGCCAGCAGCTCCATATTTTTCCGGACAGGGTCTGGGGCCAACGTCCTGACTTTC.

The chain uses TRBV6-1 and TRBJ1-4, with TRBD1 matching over 10 bases. Looked up from germline, CDR1 is MNHNS and CDR2 is SASEGT. The V segment lost 6 bases and the J segment 5 bases; nucleotides outside the gene matches: 3. The length of the CDR3 is 14 residues. CDR3 in DNA: TGTGCCAGCAGGCTGGGACAGGGGAATGAAAAACTGTTTTTT. Translation: CASRLGQGNEKLFF.

This clone appeared a few times. The V and J genes are TRBV4-1 and TRBJ1-2, with 10 positions matching TRBD1. The junction had 7 bases not matched to a gene; V was cut back by 2 bases and J by 7 bases. Germline lookup yields CDR1 MGHRA and CDR2 YSYEKL. There are 15 residues in the CDR3. The CDR3 loop is CASSQRQGADGGYTF. CDR3 sequence (DNA): TGCGCCAGCAGCCAAAGACAGGGGGCTGACGGTGGCTACACCTTC.

This chain connects TRBV2 to TRBJ2-7, with 9 bases fitting TRBD2. V lost 7 bases, J lost 5 bases, and 12 bases stayed unmatched. The CDR3 loop spans 15 amino acids. Germline CDR1 SNHLY, CDR2 FYNNEI. CDR3 protein: CASTPGAGGVHEQYF. For the CDR3, the DNA is TGTGCCAGCACCCCAGGGGCGGGGGGGGTCCACGAGCAGTACTTC.

V and J are TRBV5-1 and TRBJ1-2; the match to TRBD1 covers 7 bases. V lost 4 bases, J lost 4 bases, and 10 bases stayed unmatched. This CDR3 has 15 amino acids. The germline CDR1 and CDR2 sequences are SGHRS and YFSETQ. The CDR3 loop is CASSSWHRGPYGYTF. CDR3 nucleotide sequence: TGCGCCAGCAGCAGTTGGCACAGGGGTCCCTATGGCTACACCTTC.

The rearrangement links TRBV5-4 to TRBJ2-3; D ambiguous. CDR1 is SGHNT and CDR2 is YYREEE in the germline V gene (reference sequence). The V and J ends lost 4 bases and 2 bases respectively, with 11 bases between them. The CDR3 totals 14 residues. CDR3 sequence (DNA): TGTGCCAGCAGCAGCCCCACTTACACAGATACGCAGTATTTT. This encodes CASSSPTYTDTQYF.

This rearrangement joins TRBV6-5 to TRBJ2-3, with TRBD2 as a possible D gene (6 bases). In germline, CDR1 is MNHEY, CDR2 SVGAGI. V lost 2 bases and J 5 bases, leaving 17 bases between the germline ends. This CDR3 region has 16 residues. In nucleotides, the CDR3 is TGTGCCAGCAGTTACGGGGCCCCATCCGGGAGAGATACGCAGTATTTT. It yields the protein CASSYGAPSGRDTQYF.

V is TRBV9 and J is TRBJ2-7; possibly TRBD2 for D (5 bases). The CDR3 sequence is 15 residues long. From germline, CDR1 is SGDLS and CDR2 YYNGEE. Between the trimmed V and J ends, which lost 0 bases and 7 bases, there was a span of 17 bases. This CDR3 reads CASSVDWRRGREQYF. CDR3 bases: TGTGCCAGCAGCGTAGATTGGCGCCGGGGAAGGGAGCAGTACTTC.

This chain connects TRBV12-5 to TRBJ1-4; D gene uncertain. Per the germline V gene, CDR1 is LGHNT and CDR2 is FRNRAP. CDR3 length: 13 amino acids. Trimming shortened V by 0 bases and J by 6 bases, and 5 bases separated the two germline ends. This chain's CDR3 is CASGLVRDEKLFF. The CDR3 DNA reads as TGTGCTAGTGGTTTGGTACGGGATGAAAAACTGTTTTTT.

The chain has TRBV7-9 and TRBJ2-7; 7 bases match TRBD1. CDR1 is SEHNR and CDR2 is FQNEAQ in the germline V gene (reference sequence). V shed 5 bases, J shed 5 bases, and the junction held 3 bases outside the gene matches. There are 12 residues in the CDR3. The CDR3 DNA is TGTGCCAGCAGCGAAACAGGGGACGAGCAGTACTTC. It yields the protein CASSETGDEQYF.

The chain recombines TRBV6-5 with TRBJ1-5; 9 nucleotides align to TRBD1. Germline V gives CDR1 MNHEY, CDR2 SVGAGI. J was trimmed by 4 bases and V by 2 bases; bases with no gene match: 0. This CDR3 is built from 14 residues. CDR3 nucleotides: TGTGCCAGCAGTTACGGGACAGGGAATCAGCCCCAGCATTTT. The encoded protein is CASSYGTGNQPQHF.

The chain recombines TRBV5-6 with TRBJ1-1; 7 bases agree with TRBD1. V lost 4 bases, J lost 4 bases, and 7 bases stayed unmatched. The CDR3 covers 14 residues. CDR1 SGHDT and CDR2 YYEEEE come from the germline V gene. The DNA for the CDR3 is TGTGCCAGCAGCGCCCACAGGGGTGGCACTGAAGCTTTCTTT. It is translated as CASSAHRGGTEAFF.

The chain is built from TRBV5-4 and TRBJ2-7, with TRBD2 matching over 11 bases. The germline gives CDR1 SGHNT, CDR2 YYREEE (reference sequence). Trimming took 1 base from V and 4 from J; bases not matched to a gene: 4. The CDR3 runs 15 residues. The CDR3 region is CASSLLPSGGYEQYF. CDR3 in DNA: TGTGCCAGCAGCTTGTTGCCTAGCGGGGGGTACGAGCAGTACTTC. Full variable domain (outside the CDR3, taken from reference TRBV5-4 and TRBJ2-7): ETGVTQSPTHLIKTRGQQVTLRCSSQSGHNTVSWYQQALGQGPQFIFQYYREEENGRGNFPPRFSGLQFPNYSSELNVNALELDDSALYLCASSLLPSGGYEQYFGPGTRLTVT.

The chain joins TRBV6-6 to TRBJ1-1; TRBD1 matches 9 bases. Trimming took 4 bases from V and 7 from J; bases not matched to a gene: 10. CDR1 and CDR2 (germline): MNHNY, SVGAGI (reference sequence). The CDR3 runs 15 residues. The CDR3 DNA is TGTGCCAGCAGTTCCCCGGGACAGGGAGTTAATGAAGCTTTCTTT. Protein sequence: CASSSPGQGVNEAFF.

This chain connects TRBV5-6 to TRBJ1-1; the match to TRBD1 covers 7 bases. With 4 bases clipped from V and 0 bases from J, the junction kept 6 bases outside the gene matches. The CDR3 is made up of 15 amino acids. Germline CDR1 is SGHDT and CDR2 is YYEEEE. The CDR3 reads CASSEGGAVNTEAFF. The CDR3 DNA reads TGTGCCAGCAGCGAAGGGGGCGCGGTGAACACTGAAGCTTTCTTT. The complete variable domain, with remaining parts taken from reference TRBV5-6 and TRBJ1-1, reads DAGVTQSPTHLIKTRGQQVTLRCSPKSGHDTVSWYQQALGQGPQFIFQYYEEEERQRGNFPDRFSGHQFPNYSSELNVNALLLGDSALYLCASSEGGAVNTEAFFGQGTRLTVV.

The rearrangement links TRBV6-4 to TRBJ2-3; D possibly corresponds to TRBD1 (6 bases). Per germline, CDR1 MRHNA and CDR2 SNTAGT. V was clipped by 0 bases and J by 1 base, with 11 bases between them. There are 16 residues in the CDR3. The CDR3 loop is CASSDSGGGGTDTQYF. The CDR3, as DNA: TGTGCCAGCAGTGACTCCGGTGGGGGCGGCACAGATACGCAGTATTTT.